This TCR beta chain was profiled in a study of T cells in Graves' hyperthyroidism and ophthalmopathy. The study, taken as a whole, reports: Ophthalmopathy could be told apart from stable hyperthyroidism with a 13 V-J model.

The CDR3 spans 15 residues. Trimming took 1 base from V and 8 from J, leaving 15 bases between them. Germline V gene sequence: CDR1 SGHTA, CDR2 FQGTGA. Patients having uncontrolled infection, another autoimmune disease, pregnancy or lactation were not included. Authors of the study amplified TCR beta CDR3 regions from RNA transcripts. HTBI primers were employed in a first-round RT-PCR of the TCR CDR3. TCRdb ran MiXCR on the multiplex PCR reads and lists one entry per CDR3 protein. Counted here are about 270,000 distinct CDR3 sequences, around 15% occurring once; the ten biggest clones make up over 25%. This clonotype was seen repeatedly, ten times or more. Its antigen is not identified.

The sequenced sample was blood. The chain joins TRBV7-3 to TRBJ2-1; D tentatively reads TRBD1 or TRBD2 (6 bases each). The clonotype comes from a woman aged 45 to 65 with Graves' hyperthyroidism that later progressed to Graves' ophthalmopathy. CDR3 sequence: CASSLSLARGDEQFF. CDR3 in DNA: TGTGCCAGCAGCTTAAGCCTAGCGAGGGGGGATGAGCAGTTCTTC. Combining the CDR3 with reference TRBV7-3 and TRBJ2-1 gives the whole variable domain GAGVSQTPSNKVTEKGKYVELRCDPISGHTALYWYRQSLGQGPEFLIYFQGTGAADDSGLPNDRFFAVRPEGSVSTLKIQRTERGDSAVYLCASSLSLARGDEQFFGPGTRLTVL.